A few counts support the clone carrying this T cell receptor beta chain. V lost 6 bases to trimming and J lost 2 bases, with 14 bases between them. Germline lookup yields CDR1 ENHRY and CDR2 SYGVKD. The CDR3 consists of 14 residues. Every isolated RNA sample was fully reverse transcribed, so sequencing captured expressed TCRB transcripts. Approximately 3.6 million reads per sample on average were obtained from naive, central memory and regulatory T cell samples. This table comes from immunoSEQ multiplex PCR, and its TCRdb copy is limited to in-frame clones, with some not included. The sample consists of 860,000 or so clones, about a sixth of them appearing once. The data were taken from a study of beta chain features in type 1 diabetes.

The sequence derives from a young woman in good health. Sequenced material: naive CD4+ T cells from blood. The rearrangement links TRBV10-3 to TRBJ2-7; D tentatively reads TRBD1 or TRBD2 (5 bases each). CDR3 sequence (DNA): TGTGCCATCAGCGGTTCTCGGGGACCCTACGAGCAGTACTTC. Its translation is CAISGSRGPYEQYF.